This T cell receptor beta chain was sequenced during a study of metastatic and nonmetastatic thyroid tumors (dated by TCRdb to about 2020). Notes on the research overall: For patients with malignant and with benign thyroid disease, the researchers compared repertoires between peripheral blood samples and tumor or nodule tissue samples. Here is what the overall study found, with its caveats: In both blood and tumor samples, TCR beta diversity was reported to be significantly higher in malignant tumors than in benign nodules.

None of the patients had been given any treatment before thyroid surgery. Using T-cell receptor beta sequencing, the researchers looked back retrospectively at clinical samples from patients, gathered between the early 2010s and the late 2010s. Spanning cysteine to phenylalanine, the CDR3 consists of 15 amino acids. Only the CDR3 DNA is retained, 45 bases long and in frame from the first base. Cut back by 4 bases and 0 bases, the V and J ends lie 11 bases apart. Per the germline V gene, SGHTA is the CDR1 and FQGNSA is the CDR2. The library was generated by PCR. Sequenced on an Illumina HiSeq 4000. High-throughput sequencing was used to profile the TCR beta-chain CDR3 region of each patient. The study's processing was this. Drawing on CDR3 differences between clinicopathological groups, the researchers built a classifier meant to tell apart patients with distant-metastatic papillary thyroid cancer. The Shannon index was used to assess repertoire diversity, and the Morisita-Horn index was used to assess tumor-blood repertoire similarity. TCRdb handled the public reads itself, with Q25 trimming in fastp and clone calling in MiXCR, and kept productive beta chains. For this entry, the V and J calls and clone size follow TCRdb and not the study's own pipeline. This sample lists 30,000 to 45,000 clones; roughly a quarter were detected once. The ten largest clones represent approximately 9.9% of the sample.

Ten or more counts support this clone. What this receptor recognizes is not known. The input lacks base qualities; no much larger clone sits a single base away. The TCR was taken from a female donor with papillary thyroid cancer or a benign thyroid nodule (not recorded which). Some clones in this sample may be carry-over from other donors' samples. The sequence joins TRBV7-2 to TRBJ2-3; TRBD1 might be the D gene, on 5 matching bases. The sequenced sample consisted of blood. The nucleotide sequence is TGTGCCAGCAGCTATAGGGGCAGTAGCACAGATACGCAGTATTTT. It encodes CASSYRGSSTDTQYF.